The following is a TCR beta chain sequence with its context. No antigen is known for it. The record has no base qualities; no much larger clone is one base away. This specimen comes from a study of shared clonotypes between healthy human individuals (dated by TCRdb to 2020 to 2022). About the study as a whole: A couple of women and a few men aged 18 to 49 years were included in the cohort. For each donor, CD4 naive and CD4 memory were each given three plates, CD8 naive was given two plates, and CD8 memory was given one plate. To estimate repertoire size and how much clonotypes are shared between individuals, the study performed deep sequencing of blood TCR repertoires from roughly five healthy adults. Different laboratories and diverse techniques were used to prepare libraries and sequence TCR repertoires, to increase sequencing depth and limit assay-specific biases. Per donor, leukapheresis produced somewhere between about 0.8 and 9 billion PBMCs.

Donors were healthy HIV-negative adults with no recently reported acute infections or vaccinations. Every donor was a Caucasian adult residing in Nashville, Tennessee, USA. CD4+ T cells were enriched by magnetic negative selection; naive cells were then positively selected on CD45RA, and the negative fraction formed the memory subset. After blood collection by leukapheresis, PBMCs were isolated using Ficoll-Histopaque density gradient centrifugation and then cryopreserved in the vapor phase of liquid nitrogen. Analytical flow cytometry was used to check the purity and quantity of every magnetically sorted T cell population. From each sorted fraction, genomic DNA was isolated and quantified by UV absorbance on a Nanodrop 2000c. Including the terminal cysteine and phenylalanine, the CDR3 comprises 16 residues. Only CDR3 DNA is held: 48 bases, read in frame from base 1. CDR1 and CDR2, looked up from the germline V gene, are MDHEN and SYDVKM. Deletion took 6 bases off V and 3 bases off J, with a span of 20 bases between the germline ends.

Overall study outcomes, separate from this receptor: Incomplete sequencing was indicated by rarefaction of sorted-subset datasets, despite the large sequencing depth. Naive subsets generally had larger estimated clonotype richness than memory subsets did. Higher generation probabilities were observed for clonotypes shared by all four sorted-subset donors than for non-shared clonotypes. Because the study included a small number of donors, the genetic and exposure-history diversity represented was limited. Pairwise subsampling indicated that sequencing depth was expected to affect the degree of clonotype sharing among donors. Sampling was limited to blood, and TCR repertoires in tissue likely differ from TCR repertoires in blood. Approximately 4.8% of naive CD4, 3.5% of naive CD8, 2% to 2.5% of memory CD4, and approximately 0.39% of memory CD8 clonotypes were shared across several donors.

TCR CDR3 regions were amplified from genomic DNA by multiplex PCR using the deep immunoSEQ assay. Extracted genomic DNA from each cell subset was spread evenly across all wells of several immunoSEQ 96-well plates, with each plate serving as a replicate. For sorted subsets, around 0.2 ug genomic DNA, equal to about 30,000 T cell genomes, was loaded into each replicate PCR. The purified libraries were quantified using a Qubit 3.0 fluorometer, sized with a Bioanalyzer 2100, and then quantified again using the KAPA Library Quantification kit. Each immunoSEQ 96-well plate was sequenced on its own single-read 150-cycle Illumina NextSeq 550 flow cell. The authors' analysis ran thus. Because the immunoSEQ output held only junctional sequences and lacked quality scores, the filtering could not match the filtering applied to full-length reads. Sequences were annotated with PyIR, a Python wrapper for IgBLAST v1.9, and V/J genes and CDR3 were assigned using IMGT germline references. Reads with weak V/J assignments (E-value above 1e-6), missing CDR3, stop codons, out-of-frame junctions, or ambiguous translated residues were removed. V3J clonotypes were defined as sequences sharing the same inferred V gene, J gene, and CDR3 amino acid sequence. The percentage overlap between two repertoires was calculated by dividing the number of shared unique clonotypes by the size of the smaller repertoire. Richness of each repertoire was evaluated using RTK rarefaction, the Chao1 estimator, and Recon v2.1 estimates of unobserved clonotypes. For all TCRbeta clonotypes obtained by the gDNA method from a few donors, generation probabilities were computed with OLGA. The immuneACCESS repertoire file appears here via TCRdb, limited to in-frame rearrangements. These files lack a portion of the clones; in checked studies, under half of the deficit traces to unresolved V genes, and the cause of the others is not known. The V and J calls and the clone size are those of that table, but D and trimming were determined from the DNA. Present in this sample are approximately 1.5 million clones, 98% of which were seen just once. The ten largest make up about 0.35% of the sample.

The specimen sequenced was naive CD4+ T cells sorted from blood. The cell subset or site label, as the study defines it: CD45RA+ positively selected. Here the chain combines TRBV28 and TRBJ1-2; the D gene is possibly TRBD1, with 6 bases matching. The source of this sequence is a man aged 25-40 years in good health. Here the CDR3 is given as CASRPGQPSSHYGYTF. The DNA reads TGTGCCAGCAGGCCTGGACAGCCCTCCTCTCACTATGGCTACACCTTC.